The present T cell receptor beta chain was sequenced within a study of shared clonotypes between healthy human individuals. The overall study: Ranging from 18 to 49 in age, donors were a couple of women and three men.

This clone was observed a handful of times. The sample carries other DNA sequences with the same CDR3. CDR1 and CDR2 (germline): DFQATT, SNEGSKA (reference sequence). V was pared by 3 bases and J by 4 bases, with 5 bases between. This CDR3 is built from 11 residues. Genomic DNA of each subset was evenly split across several immunoSEQ plates. Assay: immunoSEQ multiplex PCR; the TCRdb copy retains only in-frame clones and omits some. The table shows approximately 2.5 million clones, with roughly 93% occurring only once. Material for sequencing was naive CD4+ T cells from PBMCs. Subset here: CD45RA+ positively selected. The sequence was obtained from a man aged 18 to 30 in good health. Some clones in this sample may be carry-over from other donors' samples. The gene calls are TRBV20-1 and TRBJ2-3, with unresolved D. The chain's CDR3 is CSARVADTQYF. The DNA for the CDR3 is TGCAGTGCTAGGGTGGCAGATACGCAGTATTTT.